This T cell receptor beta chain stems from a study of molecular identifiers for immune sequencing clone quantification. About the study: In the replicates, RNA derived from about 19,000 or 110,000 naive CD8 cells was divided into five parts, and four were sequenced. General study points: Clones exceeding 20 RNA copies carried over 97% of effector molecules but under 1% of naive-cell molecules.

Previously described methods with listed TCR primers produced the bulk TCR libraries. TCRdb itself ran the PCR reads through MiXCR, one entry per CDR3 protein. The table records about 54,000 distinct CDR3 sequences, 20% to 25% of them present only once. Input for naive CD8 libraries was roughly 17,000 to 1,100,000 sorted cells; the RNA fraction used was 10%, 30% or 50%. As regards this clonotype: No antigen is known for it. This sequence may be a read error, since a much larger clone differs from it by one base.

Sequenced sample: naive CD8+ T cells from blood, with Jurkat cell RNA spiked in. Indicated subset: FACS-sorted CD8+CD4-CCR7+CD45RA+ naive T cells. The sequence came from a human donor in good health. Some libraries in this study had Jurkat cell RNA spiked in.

The CDR3 DNA follows: TGTGCCAGCAGTCTGGGGGATAGGCCTGAAGCTTTCTTT. Translating it yields CASSLGDRPEAFF. The chain joins TRBV14 to TRBJ1-1, with D possibly being TRBD1 (5 bases). The V and J ends lost 6 bases and 6 bases respectively, with 14 bases between them. The CDR3 covers 13 residues. Germline values: CDR1 SGHDN, CDR2 FVKESK.